The clone carrying this T cell receptor (beta chain) was seen once. The data derive from a study of blood T cell repertoires in COVID-19. Study in general: Donors in the United States, Italy and Spain gave samples during acute or convalescent COVID-19. In each case, the material was cDNA or gDNA derived from T cells, B-cell-depleted T cells, or PBMCs.

Looked up from germline, CDR1 is SGHDN and CDR2 is FVKESK. J was trimmed by 3 bases and V by 4 bases; bases with no gene match: 5. CDR3 size: 14 residues. Participants were aged roughly 18 to 90 years, lived in under 25 US areas, and enrolled virtually. Original analysis: From reference gene primer amplification, estimates of nucleated cell counts were derived. Assay used: immunoSEQ multiplex PCR; TCRdb lists only in-frame clones, some missing. That table gives V, J and clone size, and the DNA gave D and trimming. The sample has some 250,000 clones, about 90% seen once. The specimen was PBMCs or T cells enriched from blood (not recorded which). This receptor was obtained from a woman aged 25 to 39 with acute COVID-19. V gene TRBV14 combines with J gene TRBJ2-7; 8 bases map to TRBD2. CDR3 sequence (DNA): TGTGCCAGCAGCCTTAGTAGCGGGGTCTACGAGCAGTACTTC. Residues: CASSLSSGVYEQYF.